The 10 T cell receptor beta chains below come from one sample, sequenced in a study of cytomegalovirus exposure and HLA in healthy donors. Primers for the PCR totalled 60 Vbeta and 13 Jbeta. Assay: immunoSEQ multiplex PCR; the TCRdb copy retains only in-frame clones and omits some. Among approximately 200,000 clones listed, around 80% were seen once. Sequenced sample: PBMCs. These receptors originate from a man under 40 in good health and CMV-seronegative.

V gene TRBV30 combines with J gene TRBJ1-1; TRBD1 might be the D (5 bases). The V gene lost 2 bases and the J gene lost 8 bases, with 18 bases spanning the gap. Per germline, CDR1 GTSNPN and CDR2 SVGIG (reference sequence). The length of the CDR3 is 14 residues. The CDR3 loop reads CAWSTGTAVSEAFF. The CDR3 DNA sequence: TGTGCCTGGAGTACCGGGACTGCAGTATCGGAAGCTTTCTTT.

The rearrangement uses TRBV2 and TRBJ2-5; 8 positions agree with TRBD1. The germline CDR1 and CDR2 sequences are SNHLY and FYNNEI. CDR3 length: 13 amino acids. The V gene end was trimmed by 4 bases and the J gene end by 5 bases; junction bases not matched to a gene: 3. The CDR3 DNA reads TGTGCCAGCAGTGCCAGGGGGCGGGAGACCCAGTACTTC. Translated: CASSARGRETQYF. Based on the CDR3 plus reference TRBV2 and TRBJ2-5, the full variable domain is EPEVTQTPSHQVTQMGQEVILRCVPISNHLYFYWYRQILGQKVEFLVSFYNNEISEKSEIFDDQFSVERPDGSNFTLKIRSTKLEDSAMYFCASSARGRETQYFGPGTRLLVL.

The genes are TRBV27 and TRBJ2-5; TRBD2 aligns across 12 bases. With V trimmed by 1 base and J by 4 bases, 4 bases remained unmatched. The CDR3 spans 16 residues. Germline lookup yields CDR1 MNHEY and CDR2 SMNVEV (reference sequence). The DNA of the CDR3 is TGTGCCAGCAGTTTATGGCTAGCGGGAGGGATAGAGACCCAGTACTTC. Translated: CASSLWLAGGIETQYF.

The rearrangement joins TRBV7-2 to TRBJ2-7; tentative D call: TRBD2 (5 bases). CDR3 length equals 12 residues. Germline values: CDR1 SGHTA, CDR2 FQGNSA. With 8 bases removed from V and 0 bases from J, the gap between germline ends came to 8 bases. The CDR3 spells CASQRNSYEQYF. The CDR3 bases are TGTGCCAGCCAGCGGAACTCCTACGAGCAGTACTTC.

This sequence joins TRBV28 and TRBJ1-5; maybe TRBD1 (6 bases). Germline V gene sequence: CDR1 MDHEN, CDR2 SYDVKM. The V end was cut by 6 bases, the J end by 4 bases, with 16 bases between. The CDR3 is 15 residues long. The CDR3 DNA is TGTGCCAGCAGGGGGGCCGGGGCTGGTAATCAGCCCCAGCATTTT. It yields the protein CASRGAGAGNQPQHF.

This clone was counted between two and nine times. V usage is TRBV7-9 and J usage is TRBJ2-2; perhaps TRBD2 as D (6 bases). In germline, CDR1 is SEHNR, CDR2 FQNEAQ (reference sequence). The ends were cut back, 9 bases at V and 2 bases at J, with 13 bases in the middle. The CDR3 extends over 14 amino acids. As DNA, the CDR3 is TGTGCCAGAGAGGCTAGCGCAAACACCGGGGAGCTGTTTTTT. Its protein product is CAREASANTGELFF.

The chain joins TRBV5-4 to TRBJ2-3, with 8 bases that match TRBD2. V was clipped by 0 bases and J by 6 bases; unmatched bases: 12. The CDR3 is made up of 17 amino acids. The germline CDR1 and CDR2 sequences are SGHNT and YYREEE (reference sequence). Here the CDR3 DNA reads TGTGCCAGCAGCTTGGGTCGTAACGGGAGGGTAGGGGATACGCAGTATTTT. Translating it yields CASSLGRNGRVGDTQYF.

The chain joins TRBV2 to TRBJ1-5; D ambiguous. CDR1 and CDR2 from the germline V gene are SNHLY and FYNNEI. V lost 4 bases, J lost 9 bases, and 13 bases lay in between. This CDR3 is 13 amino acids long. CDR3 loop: CASSGLGLGPQHF. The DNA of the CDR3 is TGTGCCAGCAGTGGGTTGGGCTTGGGGCCCCAGCATTTT. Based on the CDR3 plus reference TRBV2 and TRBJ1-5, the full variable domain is EPEVTQTPSHQVTQMGQEVILRCVPISNHLYFYWYRQILGQKVEFLVSFYNNEISEKSEIFDDQFSVERPDGSNFTLKIRSTKLEDSAMYFCASSGLGLGPQHFGDGTRLSIL.

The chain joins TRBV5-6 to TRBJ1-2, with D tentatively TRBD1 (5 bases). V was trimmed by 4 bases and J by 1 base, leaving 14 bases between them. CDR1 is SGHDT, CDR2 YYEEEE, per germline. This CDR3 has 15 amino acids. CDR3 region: CASSKPGGINYGYTF. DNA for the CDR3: TGTGCCAGCAGCAAACCGGGGGGAATTAACTATGGCTACACCTTC.

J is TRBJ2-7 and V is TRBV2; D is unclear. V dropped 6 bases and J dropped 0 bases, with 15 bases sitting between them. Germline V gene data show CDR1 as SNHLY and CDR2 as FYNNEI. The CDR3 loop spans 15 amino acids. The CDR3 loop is CASRAPAVPSYEQYF. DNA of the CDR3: TGTGCCAGCAGGGCCCCTGCGGTACCCTCCTACGAGCAGTACTTC.